A selection of T cell receptor beta chains follows, all from one sample in a study of T cell responses to AZD1222 COVID-19 vaccine. The data were produced by immunoSEQ multiplex PCR, yet TCRdb's version contains in-frame clones alone and is incomplete. The table shows fewer than 200,000 clones, with roughly 92% occurring only once. The sample was peripheral blood, taken on day 0 of AZD1222 vaccination. All receptors come from an adult in good health. Both conserved end residues are trimmed from each CDR3. Each record gives: V gene, J gene, CDR3 protein.

TRBV6-5,TRBJ1-2,ASTLLPTNYGYT
TRBV5-1,TRBJ1-4,ASSSSEFSEKLF
TRBV5-6,TRBJ2-2,ASSFLTGAGTGELF
TRBV7-8,TRBJ1-2,ASSLGNRGDYGYT
TRBV27,TRBJ1-1,ASSQQGGSAEAF
TRBV10-3,TRBJ2-2,AISRLAGMNTGELF
TRBV9,TRBJ1-6,ASSVGTGLSPLH
TRBV9,TRBJ1-3,ASSVGRDRAGNTIY
TRBV9,TRBJ2-3,ASSVDGTSTDTQY
TRBV20-1,TRBJ1-2,SASGAGGYT
TRBV6-5,TRBJ2-3,ASRTKGGPDTQY
TRBV23-1,TRBJ1-1,ASSQSLGGASMNTEAF
TRBV29-1,TRBJ2-7,SVARGLPYEQY
TRBV19,TRBJ2-5,ASSLLAEPPETQY
TRBV5-8,TRBJ2-7,ASSLEGGSSVYEQY
TRBV9,TRBJ1-5,ASNYYRALYSNQPQH
TRBV28,TRBJ1-4,ASSGSTGIREKLF
TRBV6-2/TRBV6-3,TRBJ1-1,ASSLRQVTEAF
TRBV27,TRBJ1-2,ASSFGQRYGYT
TRBV9,TRBJ1-2,ASSVARGIGYT
TRBV11-3,TRBJ2-3,ASSIGLGDTQY
TRBV9,TRBJ1-5,ASSRQGDGNQPQH
TRBV19,TRBJ2-7,ASTVGQGSYEQY
TRBV5-1,TRBJ2-7,ASSSSRDRGTGSPSYEQY
TRBV25-1,TRBJ2-1,ASSPRRGSYNEQF
TRBV19,TRBJ1-2,ASSIFGQGADYGYT
TRBV5-8,TRBJ1-2,ASSLQTAGGGYT
TRBV18,TRBJ2-1,ASSPTSGVSYNEQF
TRBV7-6,TRBJ1-1,ASSSVGRALNTEAF
TRBV6-6,TRBJ2-7,ASSYSTVPEQY
TRBV4-1,TRBJ1-5,ASSQRPGQPQH
TRBV2,TRBJ1-6,ASSATEGARSPLH
TRBV3-1/TRBV3-2,TRBJ1-5,ASSDSSNRGGYSNQPQH
TRBV2,TRBJ2-1,ASSPNRGGVYNEQF
TRBV13,TRBJ2-1,ASSRSGGPIYNEQF
TRBV15,TRBJ1-3,ATSRDGTTGNTIY
TRBV7-9,TRBJ1-4,ASRSGAGNEKLF
TRBV29-1,TRBJ1-1,SVVGFFNTEAF
TRBV9,TRBJ2-5,ASSPGGQRQETQY
TRBV11-3,TRBJ2-3,ASSLGSAGGQVDTQY
TRBV7-9,TRBJ2-7,ASSQGQRPEQY
TRBV19,TRBJ1-6,ASSIWSTLGDSPLH
TRBV30,TRBJ1-5,AWSVPGYSNQPQH
TRBV5-4,TRBJ1-1,ASSLGQGAYAEAF
TRBV9,TRBJ1-1,ASTRRQTANTEAF
TRBV3-1/TRBV3-2,TRBJ1-2,ASSQVNGYT
TRBV27,TRBJ2-7,ASSSPGHTYEQY
TRBV19,TRBJ1-5,ASSILGPGIQPQH
TRBV11-2,TRBJ1-6,ASSLTYNSPLH
TRBV7-9,TRBJ1-5,ASSLSSGGSNQPQH
TRBV6-2/TRBV6-3,TRBJ1-5,ASSLLRGGQPQH
TRBV4-3,TRBJ2-6,ASSQGGRVGANVLT